This TCR beta chain came from a study of blood T cell repertoires in COVID-19. About the research overall: Acute-phase and convalescent COVID-19 samples originated in the United States, Italy and Spain. In each case, the material was cDNA or gDNA derived from T cells, B-cell-depleted T cells, or PBMCs.

Produced via immunoSEQ multiplex PCR; TCRdb's table is partial and in-frame only. Of about 330,000 clones listed, over 75% are singletons. Enrolled through a virtual design, the participants were between roughly 18 and 95 years of age and came from about two dozen US areas. Self-reported history from a screening survey and questionnaire set each donor's cohort. The length of the CDR3 is 15 residues. Germline V gene data show CDR1 as MDHEN and CDR2 as SYDVKM. Trimming removed 7 bases at V and 0 bases at J, with 13 bases between. This sequence was found in a woman in her 30s who had recovered from COVID-19. Sequencing was done on a sample of PBMCs or T cells enriched from blood (not recorded which). The chain is built from TRBV28 and TRBJ1-5, with D possibly being TRBD1 (6 bases). Here the CDR3 reads CASKIGGASNQPQHF. Here the CDR3 DNA reads TGTGCCAGCAAGATAGGGGGGGCTAGCAATCAGCCCCAGCATTTT.